The 32 T cell receptor beta chains below all came from one sample that was sequenced in a study of T cell responses to AZD1222 COVID-19 vaccine. Sequenced by immunoSEQ multiplex PCR; TCRdb stores in-frame clones only, minus some. The sample holds around 100,000 clones, 70% to 90% seen once. Sequencing used peripheral blood, obtained 28 days after the second AZD1222 dose. These receptors came from an adult who received the AZD1222 COVID-19 vaccine.

The gene calls are TRBV5-1 and TRBJ2-7, with D perhaps matching TRBD1 or TRBD2 (5 bases each). In germline, CDR1 is SGHRS, CDR2 YFSETQ. The CDR3 is 14 residues long. Deletions cut 4 bases from V and 1 base from J, with 12 bases between. The CDR3 DNA reads as TGCGCCAGCAGCGCCCGGGACCCTTCCTACGAGCAGTACTTC. It codes for CASSARDPSYEQYF.

In DNA form, the CDR3 reads TGTGCCAGTAGGCGGCCGGGGACAGGGGCCGCTAATCAGCCCCAGCATTTT. This codes for CASRRPGTGAANQPQHF. The rearrangement uses TRBV19 and TRBJ1-5, with TRBD1 identical over 10 bases. J was trimmed by 4 bases and V by 6 bases; bases with no gene match: 12. The CDR3 has 17 residues. Germline V lookup: CDR1 LNHDA, CDR2 SQIVND (reference sequence).

CDR3 region: CASSPSGSTYNEQFF. CDR3 nucleotide sequence: TGTGCCAGCAGTCCTAGCGGGAGCACCTACAATGAGCAGTTCTTC. The chain uses TRBV7-3 and TRBJ2-1; 10 bases map to TRBD2. The CDR3 contains 15 residues. The germline V gene encodes CDR1 SGHTA and CDR2 FQGTGA. The trim removed 6 bases at V and 2 bases at J, leaving 4 bases unmatched. Full variable domain (remainder filled in from reference TRBV7-3 and TRBJ2-1): GAGVSQTPSNKVTEKGKYVELRCDPISGHTALYWYRQSLGQGPEFLIYFQGTGAADDSGLPNDRFFAVRPEGSVSTLKIQRTERGDSAVYLCASSPSGSTYNEQFFGPGTRLTVL.

The chain joins TRBV11-2 to TRBJ2-1; D unresolved. V gave up 0 bases and J gave up 12 bases, with 12 bases separating them. The CDR3 extends over 13 amino acids. Germline CDR1 and CDR2: SGHAT and FQNNGV. CDR3 residues: CASSLDQRMRQFF. The CDR3 DNA is TGTGCCAGCAGCTTAGATCAGAGAATGCGGCAGTTCTTC.

The chain employs TRBV7-9 and TRBJ2-3, with D perhaps given as TRBD1 or TRBD2 (5 bases each). Trimming took off 2 bases at V and 8 bases at J, with 14 bases between the two ends. Germline V gene lookup returns CDR1 SEHNR and CDR2 FQNEAQ (reference sequence). The CDR3 has 14 amino acids. DNA for the CDR3: TGTGCCAGCAGCTTATCCGGGGACCCGGGTACGCAGTATTTT. Protein: CASSLSGDPGTQYF.

J is TRBJ2-7 and V is TRBV5-1, with D perhaps matching TRBD1 or TRBD2 (5 bases each). CDR3 length equals 13 residues. Germline CDR1 and CDR2: SGHRS and YFSETQ. Trimming stripped 1 base from V and 2 bases from J, with 7 bases between. CDR3 DNA sequence: TGCGCCAGCAGCTTGCAGGGACCCTACGAGCAGTACTTC. Translating gives CASSLQGPYEQYF. The variable domain in full, completed from reference TRBV5-1 and TRBJ2-7, reads KAGVTQTPRYLIKTRGQQVTLSCSPISGHRSVSWYQQTPGQGLQFLFEYFSETQRNKGNFPGRFSGRQFSNSRSEMNVSTLELGDSALYLCASSLQGPYEQYFGPGTRLTVT.

The J gene is TRBJ1-5, the V gene TRBV19; perhaps TRBD1 as D (6 bases). CDR3 size: 17 residues. Trimming shortened V by 6 bases and J by 2 bases, and 20 bases separated the two germline ends. CDR1 is LNHDA, CDR2 SQIVND, per germline (reference sequence). The CDR3 loop reads CASRSGDIGGGNQPQHF. CDR3 nucleotide sequence: TGTGCCAGTAGATCGGGGGACATTGGGGGAGGCAATCAGCCCCAGCATTTT. The full variable domain, with the rest looked up from reference TRBV19 and TRBJ1-5, is DGGITQSPKYLFRKEGQNVTLSCEQNLNHDAMYWYRQDPGQGLRLIYYSQIVNDFQKGDIAEGYSVSREKKESFPLTVTSAQKNPTAFYLCASRSGDIGGGNQPQHFGDGTRLSIL.

The genes are TRBV28 and TRBJ2-7, with TRBD2 matching over 7 bases. The germline V gene encodes CDR1 MDHEN and CDR2 SYDVKM. The V gene end was trimmed by 6 bases and the J gene end by 1 base; junction bases not matched to a gene: 15. The CDR3 sequence is 17 residues long. The CDR3 reads CASRNPPTGRTSYEQYF. CDR3 sequence (DNA): TGTGCCAGCAGAAATCCCCCGACCGGGAGGACGTCCTACGAGCAGTACTTC.

The chain recombines TRBV7-3 with TRBJ2-7, with TRBD1 identical over 10 bases. With 5 bases clipped from V and 5 bases from J, the junction kept 9 bases outside the gene matches. Germline V CDR1 and CDR2: SGHTA, FQGTGA. The CDR3 totals 15 residues. The CDR3 DNA is TGTGCCAGCAGCCAAGGACAGGGGGGGATCAACGAGCAGTACTTC. Translating it yields CASSQGQGGINEQYF.

The chain couples TRBV6-1 to TRBJ2-7, with D perhaps matching TRBD2 (5 bases). Trimming took 6 bases from V and 7 from J, leaving 16 bases between them. The CDR3 extends over 13 amino acids. Per the germline V gene, CDR1 is MNHNS and CDR2 is SASEGT. CDR3 in DNA: TGTGCCAGCAGCCGTTCGCGCGGCGGGGAGCAGTACTTC. Protein sequence: CASSRSRGGEQYF.

The CDR3 DNA is TGTGCCAGCAGTTACTCAGGGACCATGGGAGGCTCACCCCTCCACTTT. This gives the protein CASSYSGTMGGSPLHF. V usage is TRBV6-5 and J usage is TRBJ1-6, with a weak D call TRBD1 (5 bases). V was pared by 0 bases and J by 10 bases, with 16 bases between. This CDR3 has 16 amino acids. Germline V CDR1 and CDR2: MNHEY, SVGAGI.

This clone was counted a few times. The genes are TRBV21-1 and TRBJ2-5; the DNA was not used to check the table's D call, TRBD2. TRBV21-1 is a known pseudogene. This CDR3 has 21 amino acids. The CDR3 region has the DNA TGTGCCAGCAGCACCAAGAGGGGGACTAGCGAGATTGAGGGGAACCAAGAGACCCAGTACTTC. Translated, it gives CASSTKRGTSEIEGNQETQYF.

V and J are TRBV24-1 and TRBJ1-4; 9 bases fit TRBD1. The CDR3 extends over 15 amino acids. J lost 7 bases, V lost 4 bases, and 6 bases had no gene match. CDR1 and CDR2 from the germline V gene are KGHDR and SFDVKD. The CDR3 bases are TGTGCCACCAGTGACCCGGGACAGGGTTCTGAAAAACTGTTTTTT. It codes for CATSDPGQGSEKLFF.

This chain links TRBV29-1 with TRBJ2-1; maybe TRBD2 (5 bases). Trimming cost V 7 bases and J 9 bases, with 16 bases left between them. Looked up from germline, CDR1 is SQVTM and CDR2 is ANQGSEA. The CDR3 has 12 amino acids. CDR3 sequence reads: CSADGRDSEQFF. The CDR3, as DNA: TGCAGCGCTGACGGACGGGATAGTGAGCAGTTCTTC.

Concerning this clone itself: One end of the junction does not line up with germline, which may come from a read error. The genes are TRBV7-7 and TRBJ2-5; 11 nucleotides line up with TRBD1. Germline-derived CDR1 and CDR2 are SSHAT and FNYEAQ (reference sequence). This CDR3 region has 16 residues. CDR3 in amino acids: CASSSYSGDRGETQYF. Written as DNA, the CDR3 is TGTGCTAGCAGCTCCTACAGTGGGGACAGGGGGGAGACCCAGTACTTC.

The chain couples TRBV9 to TRBJ2-7, with D possibly matching TRBD1 (5 bases). The CDR3 runs to 15 residues. V was pared by 0 bases and J by 2 bases, with 12 bases between. Germline assignment: CDR1 SGDLS and CDR2 YYNGEE. The DNA of the CDR3 is TGTGCCAGCAGCGTAGGAATAGGGGCGACCTACGAGCAGTACTTC. Protein: CASSVGIGATYEQYF.

The V gene is TRBV4-2, the J gene TRBJ2-3; 7 bases are shared with TRBD2. Germline V lookup: CDR1 LGHNA, CDR2 YNFKEQ. J was trimmed by 2 bases and V by 3 bases; bases with no gene match: 11. This CDR3 is built from 17 residues. The CDR3 DNA sequence: TGTGCCAGCAGCCACCCTAGACTAGCAGACAACACAGATACGCAGTATTTT. Protein product: CASSHPRLADNTDTQYF.

This clone was detected only once. This rearrangement joins TRBV19 to TRBJ2-7; D perhaps matches TRBD1 (6 bases). The V gene's germline CDR1 is LNHDA and CDR2 SQIVND (reference sequence). Between the trimmed V and J ends, which lost 3 bases and 3 bases, there was a span of 12 bases. This CDR3 is 14 amino acids long. CDR3 sequence (DNA): TGTGCCAGTAGTATTCCAGGGGCAGGCTACGAGCAGTACTTC. Encoded protein: CASSIPGAGYEQYF.

This clone was recorded once. The V and J genes are TRBV27 and TRBJ1-6, with a tentative D call TRBD1 (5 bases). The CDR3 contains 16 residues. Trimming removed 3 bases at V and 7 bases at J, with 16 bases between. The germline gives CDR1 MNHEY, CDR2 SMNVEV (reference sequence). The CDR3 region has the DNA TGTGCCAGCAGTTTTACCCAGGGTGTAGGAAATTCACCCCTCCACTTT. Its translation is CASSFTQGVGNSPLHF.

The rearrangement uses TRBV19 and TRBJ1-1; 7 nucleotides line up with TRBD1. The CDR3 is 14 amino acids. The V gene end was trimmed by 5 bases and the J gene end by 6 bases; junction bases not matched to a gene: 9. The germline CDR1 and CDR2 sequences are LNHDA and SQIVND (reference sequence). CDR3 DNA: TGTGCCAGTAGTTTTAAGGGGGCGTATGCTGAAGCTTTCTTT. Protein product: CASSFKGAYAEAFF.

The CDR3 protein is CASSSTGQGFPREQYF. In DNA form, the CDR3 reads TGTGCCAGCAGCTCGACGGGACAGGGTTTTCCCCGCGAGCAGTACTTC. The V gene is TRBV28, the J gene TRBJ2-7; TRBD1 matches at 9 bases. V lost 6 bases, J lost 6 bases, and 15 bases stayed unmatched. There are 16 residues in the CDR3. CDR1 is MDHEN and CDR2 is SYDVKM in the germline V gene.

CDR3 bases: TGTGCCAGCTCACCTCGACAGGTTGCAAATCAGCCCCAGCATTTT. Its protein is CASSPRQVANQPQHF. The V call is TRBV18, the J call TRBJ1-5; a weak D match, TRBD1 (6 bases). The CDR3 is 15 residues long. Trimming stripped 3 bases from V and 4 bases from J, with 13 bases between. Germline V gene lookup returns CDR1 KGHSH and CDR2 LQKENI.

The chain employs TRBV6-5 and TRBJ2-1; TRBD1 matches 9 bases. CDR3 length: 15 residues. Looked up from germline, CDR1 is MNHEY and CDR2 is SVGAGI. With V trimmed by 9 bases and J by 1 base, 7 bases remained unmatched. This chain's CDR3 is CASTGGAGSYNEQFF. In nucleotides, the CDR3 is TGTGCCAGTACAGGGGGCGCTGGGTCCTACAATGAGCAGTTCTTC.

The chain has TRBV7-9 and TRBJ1-2, with D perhaps matching TRBD1 (5 bases). This CDR3 is built from 14 residues. V shed 2 bases and J shed 6 bases, with 13 bases lying between them. Per germline, CDR1 SEHNR and CDR2 FQNEAQ (reference sequence). This CDR3 is CASSLMFKGNGYTF. The CDR3 DNA follows: TGTGCCAGCAGCTTAATGTTCAAGGGGAATGGCTACACCTTC.

This clone has only one observation. The J gene is TRBJ2-5, the V gene TRBV6-1, with TRBD1 as a possible D gene (5 bases). Deletions cut 2 bases from V and 11 bases from J, with 15 bases between. CDR3 length: 13 residues. Looked up from germline, CDR1 is MNHNS and CDR2 is SASEGT. CDR3 residues: CASSEQSRDGQYF. For the CDR3, the DNA is TGTGCCAGCAGTGAACAATCCAGGGATGGTCAGTACTTC.

The rearrangement uses TRBV19 and TRBJ2-7; D may be TRBD1 (6 bases). CDR3 size: 14 residues. V dropped 5 bases and J dropped 7 bases, with 18 bases sitting between them. Germline CDR1 reads LNHDA; CDR2 reads SQIVND (reference sequence). CDR3 region: CASSPPPQGAEQYF. The CDR3 nucleotides read TGTGCCAGTAGTCCACCCCCACAGGGAGCGGAGCAGTACTTC.

This clone was recorded only once. The gene calls are TRBV11-2 and TRBJ2-7; D is unresolved. The length of the CDR3 is 15 residues. Deletions cut 2 bases from V and 2 bases from J, with 13 bases between. CDR1 is SGHAT, CDR2 FQNNGV, per germline. CDR3 in amino acids: CASSLSGYETYEQYF. CDR3 DNA: TGTGCCAGCAGCTTATCGGGTTACGAGACCTACGAGCAGTACTTC.

The chain joins TRBV6-1 to TRBJ2-1, with 11 bases identical to TRBD1. Looked up from germline, CDR1 is MNHNS and CDR2 is SASEGT. Trimming cost V 0 bases and J 5 bases; bases outside gene matches: 12. The CDR3 has 19 residues. The CDR3 nucleotides are TGTGCCAGCAGTGAAGCGCTTCGAGGCGGGACAGGGGGGAACAATGAGCAGTTCTTC. Protein sequence: CASSEALRGGTGGNNEQFF.

This rearrangement joins TRBV5-1 to TRBJ2-1, with TRBD2 matching over 11 bases. After removal of 0 bases from V and 10 bases from J, the junction contained 6 bases not matched to a gene. The CDR3 is 15 residues long. The germline gives CDR1 SGHRS, CDR2 YFSETQ. Here the CDR3 reads CASSLVAGGPHEQFF. The CDR3 DNA follows: TGCGCCAGCAGCTTGGTAGCGGGAGGGCCCCACGAGCAGTTCTTC.

The chain is built from TRBV24-1 and TRBJ1-4; D may be TRBD1 (5 bases). V lost 9 bases, J lost 5 bases, and 12 bases lay in between. Per the germline V gene, CDR1 is KGHDR and CDR2 is SFDVKD. This CDR3 spans 13 amino acids. This chain's CDR3 is CATPTAQNEKLFF. The CDR3 DNA is TGTGCCACCCCGACAGCCCAGAATGAAAAACTGTTTTTT.

V gene TRBV13 combines with J gene TRBJ2-2; 8 positions match TRBD2. This CDR3 is built from 15 residues. The ends lost 8 bases at V and 3 bases at J; junction bases unmatched: 8. In germline, CDR1 is PRHDT, CDR2 FYEKMQ (reference sequence). This chain's CDR3 is CASVKGLGYTGELFF. The CDR3 DNA is TGTGCCAGCGTGAAGGGACTAGGTTACACCGGGGAGCTGTTTTTT.

The chain combines TRBV29-1 with TRBJ2-2; TRBD1 agrees at 9 bases. Trimming removed 6 bases from V and 4 bases from J; junction bases left unmatched: 6. Germline V gives CDR1 SQVTM, CDR2 ANQGSEA. There are 14 residues in the CDR3. CDR3 DNA sequence: TGCAGCGTAGTACAGGGGGCTGCCACCGGGGAGCTGTTTTTT. Translated: CSVVQGAATGELFF.